Sequencing of this T cell receptor (beta chain) was carried out in a study of blood T cell repertoires in COVID-19 (dated by TCRdb to 2020 to 2021). Background for the entire study: Samples covering the acute and convalescent phases of COVID-19 were provided by collaborators in the United States, Italy and Spain. The material from the prospective study consisted of cDNA or gDNA derived from T cells, B-cell-depleted T cells, or PBMCs. Deeply sampled blood TCRbeta repertoires from subjects exposed to, actively infected with, or recovered from COVID-19 were included in the dataset. The repertoires were released in a freely available public database meant as a resource for research on the immune response to SARS-CoV-2. Samples were obtained from the ongoing ImmuneRACE study (first 160 participants) and from over 1,000 subjects provided by 6 global collaborators. Sample metadata almost always included a de-identified subject ID, COVID-19 status, age in years and sex. HLA class I and class II types, where available, came from metadata supplied by the sample provider rather than from assay-based typing.

TCRbeta CDR3 regions were amplified from genomic DNA by means of the immunoSEQ Assay, a bias-controlled multiplex PCR. Regarding the original processing steps: The number of nucleated cells in each sample was estimated by amplification of reference gene primers within the assay. To quantify the absolute abundance of each unique TCRbeta CDR3 rearrangement, sequence reads were collapsed and filtered. For each sample, productive Simpson clonality was calculated by taking the square root of Simpson's diversity index across productive rearrangements. Here the immuneACCESS table is served through TCRdb, limited to in-frame sequences with V and J called. Missing clones are a known gap in these copies; in checked studies unresolved V genes cover under half, and the rest lacks a known reason. The DNA was the basis for D and trimming; V, J and clone size are from that table. The sample data list roughly 51,000 clones, and roughly 87% of these were observed just once. Of the sample, 5% to 7% is held by the ten largest clones.

As to this clone: The target of this receptor is not known. The record has no base qualities; no much larger clone is one base away.

Collaborating institutions collected whole blood in K2EDTA tubes following their own protocols. Collaborator samples were shipped for TCRbeta analysis as frozen whole blood, isolated PBMCs, or DNA extracted from either sample type. V lost 0 bases and J lost 0 bases; the stretch between them is 5 bases long. As encoded in the germline V gene (reference sequence), CDR1 is SGHNT while CDR2 is YYREEE. Including cysteine and phenylalanine, the CDR3 has 14 amino acids. The read is trimmed to its CDR3 DNA, 42 bases read in frame from base 1. Broader findings and caveats from the paper: The quantity of clinical and demographic metadata differed by source and by participant and was supplied without curation.

Material for sequencing was peripheral blood. This sequence was found in a man between 50 and 59 years old with active COVID-19. The V gene is TRBV5-4 and the J gene is TRBJ2-3; a tentative D call is TRBD2 (5 bases match). The DNA is TGTGCCAGCAGCTTGGGCGGGAGCACAGATACGCAGTATTTT. The resulting protein is CASSLGGSTDTQYF.